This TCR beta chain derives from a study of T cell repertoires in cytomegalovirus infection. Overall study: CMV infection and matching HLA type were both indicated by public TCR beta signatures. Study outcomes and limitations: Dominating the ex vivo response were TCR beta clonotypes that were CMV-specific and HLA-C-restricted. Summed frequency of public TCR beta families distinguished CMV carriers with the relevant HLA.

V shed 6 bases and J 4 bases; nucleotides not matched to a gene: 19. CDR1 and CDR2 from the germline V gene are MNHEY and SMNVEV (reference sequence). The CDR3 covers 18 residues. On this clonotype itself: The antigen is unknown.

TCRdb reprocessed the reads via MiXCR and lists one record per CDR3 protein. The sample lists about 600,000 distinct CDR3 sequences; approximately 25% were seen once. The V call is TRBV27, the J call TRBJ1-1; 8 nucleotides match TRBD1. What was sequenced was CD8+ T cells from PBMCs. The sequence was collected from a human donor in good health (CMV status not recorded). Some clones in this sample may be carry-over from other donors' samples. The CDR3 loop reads CASSLFRGLREVGTEAFF. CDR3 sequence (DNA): TGTGCCAGCAGCCTCTTCAGGGGGCTAAGGGAAGTAGGCACTGAAGCTTTCTTT.